Listed below are T cell receptor beta chains from one sample, sequenced in a study of spatial heterogeneity in lung cancer. In TCRdb, the 5' RACE reads were re-called with MiXCR into one record per CDR3 protein. The sample lists 36,000 or so distinct CDR3 sequences; 4% to 6% were seen once. Here the sequenced sample was PBMCs, taken at surgery. The receptors derive from a female donor with early-stage non-small cell lung cancer. CDR3s include the opening cysteine and the closing phenylalanine or tryptophan. The D gene is left open where the match is weak. Clone size, where shown, is once, few, many, or a class for clones that have expanded.

V	D	J	size	DNA	CDR3
TRBV3-1	TRBD1	TRBJ2-6	many	TGTGCCAGCAGCCTGACAGGGCCTGGGGCCAACGTCCTGACTTTC	CASSLTGPGANVLTF
TRBV10-3	.	TRBJ2-3	few	TGTGCCATCAGTGAATCGTCAGGACGTCTGTTTTCGGATACGCAGTATTTT	CAISESSGRLFSDTQYF
TRBV10-3	.	TRBJ1-1	few	TGTGCCATCAGTGACCCAGGAAAGGTGAACACTGAAGCTTTCTTT	CAISDPGKVNTEAFF
TRBV5-1	.	TRBJ2-1	many	TGCGCCAGCAGCTTGGGCCACAATGAGCAGTTCTTC	CASSLGHNEQFF
TRBV9	.	TRBJ2-1	.	TGTGCCAGCAGCGCGATGGGAGGAAACTACAATGAGCAGTTCTTC	CASSAMGGNYNEQFF
TRBV5-6	TRBD1	TRBJ1-2	many	TGTGCCAGCAGCTTGGACAGGGGCTATGGCTACACCTTC	CASSLDRGYGYTF
TRBV6-2/TRBV6-3	TRBD1	TRBJ1-2	many	TGTGCCAGCAGTCGGACAGGCCCTATTGGCTACACCTTC	CASSRTGPIGYTF
TRBV20-1	TRBD1	TRBJ1-1	many	TGCAGTGCTAGAGACGGGACAGGGGAATTCTCTGAAGCTTTCTTT	CSARDGTGEFSEAFF
TRBV29-1	.	TRBJ2-7	many	TGCAGCGTTGACGGCACCAACTCCTACGAGCAGTACTTC	CSVDGTNSYEQYF
TRBV18	.	TRBJ2-2	few	TGTGCCAGCTCACCCCCCCGGACGGCGAACACCGGGGAGCTGTTTTTT	CASSPPRTANTGELFF
TRBV6-2/TRBV6-3	.	TRBJ2-5	.	TGTGCCAGCAGTTACGACCCAGCCCGGAGGGAGACCCAGTACTTC	CASSYDPARRETQYF
TRBV5-6	.	TRBJ1-1	many	TGTGCCAGCAGCTTGAGGGTTTCCACTGAAGCTTTCTTT	CASSLRVSTEAFF
TRBV4-1	.	TRBJ1-6	.	TGCGCCAGCAGCCCCCGTGGAGGGAGCTCCTATAATTCACCCCTCCACTTT	CASSPRGGSSYNSPLHF
TRBV10-2	.	TRBJ1-2	many	TGCGCCAGCAGTGAGAACAGGCCTTACTATGGCTACACCTTC	CASSENRPYYGYTF
TRBV7-7	.	TRBJ1-4	.	TGTGCTAGCAGCACAGGCCTACAGGGAAAACTGTTTTTT	CASSTGLQGKLFF
TRBV2	.	TRBJ1-1	many	TGTGCCAGCAGTTTAGCTATGAACACTGAAGCTTTCTTT	CASSLAMNTEAFF
TRBV15	.	TRBJ2-7	many	TGTGCCACCAGCAGAGATATCGCACAGACCTACGAGCAGTACTTC	CATSRDIAQTYEQYF
TRBV9	TRBD1	TRBJ2-2	many	TGTGCCAGCAGGGACAGGGCGGGCACCGGGGAGCTGTTTTTT	CASRDRAGTGELFF
TRBV7-9	.	TRBJ2-2	many	TGTGCCAGCAGCCCGGGCCCAGCGATGTCCGGGGAGCTGTTTTTT	CASSPGPAMSGELFF
TRBV28	.	TRBJ1-5	many	TGTGCCAGCAGTTTAAATCGGCAGGGAATAGGTCAGCCCCAGCATTTT	CASSLNRQGIGQPQHF
TRBV4-3	.	TRBJ2-3	few	TGCGCCAGCAGCCAAGTCCTGGCGGCGGGCGGGAATACAGATACGCAGTATTTT	CASSQVLAAGGNTDTQYF
TRBV2	.	TRBJ1-2	many	TGTGCCAGCAGGCTAGACAGCGGTTATGGCTACACCTTC	CASRLDSGYGYTF